This is a list of T cell receptor beta chains from one sample in a study of T cell repertoires in urothelial bladder cancer. Assay: immunoSEQ multiplex PCR; the TCRdb copy retains only in-frame clones and omits some. Altogether 9,500 to 13,000 clones are present, roughly 72% being singletons, with the ten largest covering 5.5% to 7%. Source material: tumor-infiltrating cells from bladder cancer. These receptor sequences come from a human donor with a benign inflammatory bladder lesion. Each CDR3 is given with its conserved first and last residue. D genes are given only for firm matches. The size entry is marked missing in some rows and otherwise reads once, few, many or a size class.

D gene | J gene | V gene | CDR3 length | clone size | CDR3 protein | CDR3 DNA
- | TRBJ2-7 | TRBV19 | 17 | once | CASSIRGTRPTLYEQYF | TGTGCCAGTAGTATAAGGGGGACACGACCTACCCTCTACGAGCAGTACTTC
- | TRBJ1-2 | TRBV4-1 | 14 | - | CASSQDRRAYGYTF | TGCGCCAGCAGCCAAGATCGAAGGGCTTATGGCTACACCTTC
- | TRBJ1-2 | TRBV30 | 13 | - | CAWSVQDGHGYTF | TGTGCCTGGAGTGTACAAGACGGGCATGGCTACACCTTC
- | TRBJ2-5 | TRBV7-6 | 14 | - | CASSKQGPKETQYF | TGTGCCAGCAGCAAGCAGGGGCCTAAAGAGACCCAGTACTTC
- | TRBJ2-7 | TRBV2 | 11 | medium-sized | CASNLGGEQYF | TGTGCCAGCAATTTAGGGGGAGAGCAGTACTTC
- | TRBJ1-1 | TRBV6-1 | 15 | - | CASSEGGWPDTEAFF | TGTGCCAGCAGTGAGGGGGGTTGGCCGGACACTGAAGCTTTCTTT
TRBD1 | TRBJ2-7 | TRBV18 | 14 | - | CASSLGQGMNEQYF | TGTGCCAGCTCACTGGGACAGGGGATGAATGAGCAGTACTTC
- | TRBJ2-7 | TRBV7-2 | 14 | - | CASSPRGVSYEQYF | TGTGCCAGCAGCCCGAGGGGGGTTTCCTACGAGCAGTACTTC
- | TRBJ1-2 | TRBV7-6 | 11 | once | CASRSPNGYTF | TGTGCCAGCAGATCCCCGAATGGCTACACCTTC
- | TRBJ2-1 | TRBV7-9 | 16 | - | CASSLEVGGPYNEQFF | TGTGCCAGCAGCTTAGAAGTAGGGGGGCCCTACAATGAGCAGTTCTTC
TRBD2 | TRBJ2-2 | TRBV4-1 | 16 | - | CASSPRLAGGSRELFF | TGCGCCAGCAGCCCCCGACTAGCGGGGGGAAGTAGGGAGCTGTTTTTT
TRBD2 | TRBJ2-2 | TRBV5-6 | 16 | - | CASSLLAGGPWRELFF | TGTGCCAGCAGCTTACTAGCGGGGGGCCCGTGGCGGGAGCTGTTTTTT
TRBD2 | TRBJ2-1 | TRBV9 | 18 | - | CASSVVPGSGGPYNEQFF | TGTGCCAGCAGCGTAGTCCCCGGGAGCGGGGGCCCCTACAATGAGCAGTTCTTC
TRBD2 | TRBJ2-3 | TRBV5-4 | 15 | - | CASSFLSGGADTQYF | TGTGCCAGCAGCTTCCTCAGCGGGGGCGCAGATACGCAGTATTTT
TRBD1 | TRBJ2-1 | TRBV7-3 | 13 | - | CASSNHRGNEQFF | TGTGCCAGCAGCAACCACAGGGGAAATGAGCAGTTCTTC
- | TRBJ1-5 | TRBV19 | 15 | - | CASSIGSYSNQPQHF | TGTGCCAGTAGTATAGGTAGCTATAGCAATCAGCCCCAGCATTTT
- | TRBJ2-3 | TRBV27 | 15 | once | CATSGAGPRTDTQYF | TGTGCCACCTCGGGGGCGGGCCCTCGCACAGATACGCAGTATTTT
TRBD1 | TRBJ1-6 | TRBV10-1 | 14 | - | CASSENRGNSPLHF | TGCGCCAGCAGCGAAAACAGGGGAAATTCACCCCTCCACTTT
TRBD1 | TRBJ2-1 | TRBV5-5 | 15 | - | CASTVGQAWDNEQFF | TGTGCCAGCACCGTCGGACAGGCTTGGGACAATGAGCAGTTCTTC
- | TRBJ1-2 | TRBV21-1 | 18 | - | CASSKAPGQAGGSLGYTF | TGTGCCAGCAGCAAAGCCCCGGGACAGGCAGGTGGTAGTTTAGGCTACACCTTC
- | TRBJ2-1 | TRBV30 | 15 | - | CAWSVRRRAYNEQFF | TGTGCCTGGAGTGTACGACGGAGGGCCTACAATGAGCAGTTCTTC
- | TRBJ1-1 | TRBV11-3 | 13 | few | CASSLEANTEAFF | TGTGCCAGCAGCTTAGAGGCGAACACTGAAGCTTTCTTT
- | TRBJ2-7 | TRBV6-5 | 14 | - | CASSHRGGSYEQYF | TGTGCCAGCAGCCATCGAGGGGGCTCCTACGAGCAGTACTTC
TRBD1 | TRBJ2-7 | TRBV18 | 14 | few | CASSLQTGALEQYF | TGTGCCAGCTCACTACAAACAGGGGCACTCGAGCAGTACTTC
TRBD1 | TRBJ2-7 | TRBV5-1 | 14 | - | CASSRTGATYEQYF | TGCGCCAGCAGCCGGACAGGGGCCACCTACGAGCAGTACTTC
- | TRBJ1-1 | TRBV19 | 12 | few | CASSGQYTEAFF | TGTGCCAGTAGCGGACAGTACACTGAAGCTTTCTTT
- | TRBJ1-1 | TRBV6-5 | 14 | - | CASSYSGGNTEAFF | TGTGCCAGCAGTTACTCCGGGGGGAACACTGAAGCTTTCTTT
TRBD1 | TRBJ2-1 | TRBV2 | 15 | few | CASNKGTGGSNEQFF | TGTGCCAGCAATAAAGGGACAGGGGGCTCCAATGAGCAGTTCTTC
TRBD1 | TRBJ2-4 | TRBV5-6 | 13 | - | CASSRTGLNIQYF | TGTGCCAGCAGCCGGACAGGGCTTAACATTCAGTACTTC
TRBD1 | TRBJ1-3 | TRBV5-1 | 16 | - | CASSSQTGGSRNTIYF | TGCGCCAGCAGCTCACAGACAGGGGGCTCAAGAAACACCATATATTTT
- | TRBJ1-6 | TRBV7-2 | 16 | - | CASSLTSGGANSPLHF | TGTGCCAGCAGCTTAACGTCCGGGGGAGCTAATTCACCCCTCCACTTT
TRBD2 | TRBJ2-3 | TRBV5-1 | 16 | - | CASSLERGVSTDTQYF | TGCGCCAGCAGCTTGGAGCGGGGGGTTAGCACAGATACGCAGTATTTT
- | TRBJ2-5 | TRBV5-1 | 14 | - | CASSPGDHQETQYF | TGCGCCAGCAGCCCCGGGGACCACCAAGAGACCCAGTACTTC
- | TRBJ1-6 | TRBV30 | 15 | medium-sized | CAWITKGSYNSPLHF | TGTGCCTGGATTACCAAGGGCTCCTATAATTCACCCCTCCACTTT
- | TRBJ2-3 | TRBV30 | 14 | - | CAWSAGISTDTQYF | TGTGCCTGGAGTGCAGGAATTAGCACAGATACGCAGTATTTT
- | TRBJ2-3 | TRBV14 | 16 | - | CASSQDGKGLTDTQYF | TGTGCCAGCAGCCAAGATGGGAAAGGACTCACAGATACGCAGTATTTT
- | TRBJ2-7 | TRBV6-6 | 13 | - | CASSSPGVYEQYF | TGTGCCAGCAGTTCGCCAGGGGTTTACGAGCAGTACTTC
- | TRBJ1-3 | TRBV4-1 | 11 | - | CASRSGNTIYF | TGCGCCAGCAGATCGGGAAACACCATATATTTT
- | TRBJ1-6 | TRBV14 | 14 | few | CASSQGLGNSPLHF | TGTGCCAGCAGCCAAGGCCTGGGGAATTCACCCCTCCACTTT
TRBD2 | TRBJ2-3 | TRBV5-6 | 16 | - | CASSRRTSGYTDTQYF | TGTGCCAGCAGCCGTAGGACTAGCGGGTACACAGATACGCAGTATTTT
- | TRBJ1-1 | TRBV5-1 | 13 | - | CASSGNTNTEAFF | TGCGCCAGCAGCGGGAATACGAACACTGAAGCTTTCTTT
- | TRBJ1-2 | TRBV4-1 | 13 | - | CASSRIMGIGYTF | TGCGCCAGCAGCCGAATAATGGGGATCGGCTACACCTTC
- | TRBJ2-5 | TRBV6-4 | 16 | - | CASSSGPRGGQETQYF | TGTGCCAGCAGTTCCGGGCCTCGAGGGGGGCAAGAGACCCAGTACTTC
- | TRBJ1-4 | TRBV13 | 14 | medium-sized | CASSSDTTNEKLFF | TGTGCCAGCAGCTCGGACACAACTAATGAAAAACTGTTTTTT
TRBD2 | TRBJ2-1 | TRBV7-3 | 19 | - | CASSLKPPLTSGGHNEQFF | TGTGCCAGCAGCTTAAAACCCCCCCTGACTAGCGGGGGGCACAATGAGCAGTTCTTC
- | TRBJ1-2 | TRBV5-4 | 15 | - | CASSRDPTGSYGYTF | TGTGCCAGCAGTCGCGACCCTACAGGGAGCTATGGCTACACCTTC
- | TRBJ1-3 | TRBV2 | 15 | - | CASSDHVYSGNTIYF | TGTGCCAGCAGTGATCACGTTTACTCTGGAAACACCATATATTTT
TRBD2 | TRBJ2-7 | TRBV7-2 | 17 | - | CASSFASGGGRSYEQYF | TGTGCCAGCAGCTTCGCTAGCGGGGGGGGGCGGTCCTACGAGCAGTACTTC
- | TRBJ2-2 | TRBV2 | 13 | - | CASSERVPGELFF | TGTGCCAGCTCTGAACGAGTCCCCGGGGAGCTGTTTTTT
TRBD1 | TRBJ1-5 | TRBV2 | 16 | - | CASSPGTGGGNQPQHF | TGTGCCAGCAGTCCCGGGACAGGGGGGGGCAATCAGCCCCAGCATTTT
- | TRBJ1-2 | TRBV7-2 | 15 | - | CASSPAGGANYGYTF | TGTGCCAGCAGCCCAGCGGGAGGAGCTAACTATGGCTACACCTTC
TRBD2 | TRBJ2-2 | TRBV4-2 | 16 | - | CASSLATGGPNGELFF | TGTGCCAGCAGCCTCGCAACGGGGGGGCCAAACGGGGAGCTGTTTTTT
TRBD1 | TRBJ2-2 | TRBV11-2 | 16 | - | CASSLGQGGDTGELFF | TGTGCCAGCAGCCTGGGACAGGGGGGAGACACCGGGGAGCTGTTTTTT
- | TRBJ1-5 | TRBV6-1 | 12 | few | CASSQWGQPQHF | TGTGCCAGCAGTCAATGGGGTCAGCCCCAGCATTTT
TRBD1 | TRBJ2-7 | TRBV29-1 | 12 | - | CSVGQGAREQYF | TGCAGCGTTGGACAGGGGGCGCGCGAGCAGTACTTC
- | TRBJ2-7 | TRBV5-1 | 14 | - | CASSPGGQTYEQYF | TGCGCCAGCAGCCCGGGGGGACAGACTTACGAGCAGTACTTC
- | TRBJ1-5 | TRBV6-1 | 13 | - | CASSWTGNQPQHF | TGTGCCAGCAGCTGGACGGGGAATCAGCCCCAGCATTTT
TRBD1 | TRBJ1-4 | TRBV27 | 17 | few | CASSLSGTGATNEKLFF | TGTGCCAGCAGTTTATCGGGTACAGGGGCAACTAATGAAAAACTGTTTTTT
- | TRBJ2-3 | TRBV19 | 15 | - | CASSPIASSTDTQYF | TGTGCCAGTAGTCCCATAGCGTCTAGCACAGATACGCAGTATTTT
TRBD1 | TRBJ2-7 | TRBV6-6 | 14 | - | CASSYGTGLDEQYF | TGTGCCAGCAGTTACGGGACAGGGCTAGACGAGCAGTACTTC